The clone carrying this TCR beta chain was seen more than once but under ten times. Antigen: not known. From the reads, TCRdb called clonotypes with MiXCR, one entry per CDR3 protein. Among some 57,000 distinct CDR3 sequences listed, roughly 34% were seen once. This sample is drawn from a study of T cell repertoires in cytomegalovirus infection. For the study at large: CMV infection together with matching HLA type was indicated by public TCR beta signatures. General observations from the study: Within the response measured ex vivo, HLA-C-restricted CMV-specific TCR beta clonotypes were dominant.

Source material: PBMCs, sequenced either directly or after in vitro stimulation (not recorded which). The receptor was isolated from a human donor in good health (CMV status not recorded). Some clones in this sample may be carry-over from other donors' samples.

CDR3 region: CASSLGTSYNEQFF. The CDR3 DNA sequence: TGTGCCAGCAGCTTAGGGACCTCCTACAATGAGCAGTTCTTC. The chain combines TRBV7-9 with TRBJ2-1; D is unresolved. Trimming removed 1 base at V and 0 bases at J, with 4 bases between. Germline V gene lookup returns CDR1 SEHNR and CDR2 FQNEAQ (reference sequence). There are 14 residues in the CDR3.